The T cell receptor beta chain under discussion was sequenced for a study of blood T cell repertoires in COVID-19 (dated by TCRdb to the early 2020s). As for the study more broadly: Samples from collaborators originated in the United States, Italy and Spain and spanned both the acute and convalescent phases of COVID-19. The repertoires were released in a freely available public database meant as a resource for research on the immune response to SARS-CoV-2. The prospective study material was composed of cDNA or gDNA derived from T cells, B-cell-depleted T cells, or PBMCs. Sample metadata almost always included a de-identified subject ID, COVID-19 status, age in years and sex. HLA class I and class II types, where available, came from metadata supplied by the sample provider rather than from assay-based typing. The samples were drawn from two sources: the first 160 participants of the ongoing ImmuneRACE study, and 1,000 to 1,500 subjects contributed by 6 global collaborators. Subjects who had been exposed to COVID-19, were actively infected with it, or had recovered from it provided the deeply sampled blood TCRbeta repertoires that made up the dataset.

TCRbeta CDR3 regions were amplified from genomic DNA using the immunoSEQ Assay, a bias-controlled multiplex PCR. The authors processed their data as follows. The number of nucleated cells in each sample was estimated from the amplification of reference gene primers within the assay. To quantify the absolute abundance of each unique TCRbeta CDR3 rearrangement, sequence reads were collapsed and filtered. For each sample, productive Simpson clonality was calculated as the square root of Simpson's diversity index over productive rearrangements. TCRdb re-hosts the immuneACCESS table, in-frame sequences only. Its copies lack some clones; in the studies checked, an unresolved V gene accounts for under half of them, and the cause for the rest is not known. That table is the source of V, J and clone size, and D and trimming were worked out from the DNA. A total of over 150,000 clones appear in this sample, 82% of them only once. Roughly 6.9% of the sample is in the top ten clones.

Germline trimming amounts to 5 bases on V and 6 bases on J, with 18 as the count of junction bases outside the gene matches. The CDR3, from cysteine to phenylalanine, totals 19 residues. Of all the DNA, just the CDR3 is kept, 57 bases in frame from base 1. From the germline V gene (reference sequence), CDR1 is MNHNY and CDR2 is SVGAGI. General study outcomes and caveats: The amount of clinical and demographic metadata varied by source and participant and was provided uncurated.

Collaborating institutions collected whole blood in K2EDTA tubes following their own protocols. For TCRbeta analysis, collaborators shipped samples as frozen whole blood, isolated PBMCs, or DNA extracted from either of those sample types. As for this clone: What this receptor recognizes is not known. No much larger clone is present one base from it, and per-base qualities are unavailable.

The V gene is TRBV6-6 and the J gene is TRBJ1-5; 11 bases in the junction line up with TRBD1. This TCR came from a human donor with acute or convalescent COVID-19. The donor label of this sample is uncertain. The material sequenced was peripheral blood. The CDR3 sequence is CASSPTWTGGTSGRQPQHF. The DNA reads TGTGCCAGCAGTCCAACATGGACAGGGGGCACAAGTGGGCGTCAGCCCCAGCATTTT.